This entry lists 15 T cell receptor beta chains sequenced from one sample in a study of cytomegalovirus exposure and HLA in healthy donors. With 60 Vbeta and 13 Jbeta primers, the PCR was carried out. The data were produced by immunoSEQ multiplex PCR, yet TCRdb's version contains in-frame clones alone and is incomplete. This sample has over 130,000 clones, with 70% found just once. The sample comprised PBMCs. Every receptor here comes from a woman aged 30 to 39 in good health and CMV-seronegative.

V is TRBV5-1 and J is TRBJ2-1; D possibly corresponds to TRBD1 (6 bases). The CDR3 extends over 14 amino acids. Per germline, CDR1 SGHRS and CDR2 YFSETQ. The V and J ends lost 6 bases and 6 bases respectively, with 16 bases between them. The CDR3 DNA reads TGCGCCAGCATTTTCGGGGTAGGGGGCAATGAGCAGTTCTTC. Translated: CASIFGVGGNEQFF.

This chain connects TRBV25-1 to TRBJ2-5; weak D call: TRBD1 (5 bases). The CDR3 runs 14 residues. The germline V gene encodes CDR1 MGHDK and CDR2 SYGVNS. CDR3 DNA sequence: TGTGTCTCGGATCGACAGTCTCCTGGGGAGACCCAGTACTTC. This gives the protein CVSDRQSPGETQYF.

The rearrangement uses TRBV28 and TRBJ2-2, with TRBD1 identical over 8 bases. Germline V gives CDR1 MDHEN, CDR2 SYDVKM. The CDR3 has 14 amino acids. After removal of 6 bases from V and 0 bases from J, the junction contained 0 bases not matched to a gene. Written as DNA, the CDR3 is TGTGCCAGCAGGGACAGGGCGAACACCGGGGAGCTGTTTTTT. Translating gives CASRDRANTGELFF.

The chain uses TRBV5-8 and TRBJ1-5; D possibly corresponds to TRBD1 (6 bases). V dropped 3 bases and J dropped 9 bases, with 16 bases sitting between them. In germline, CDR1 is SGHTS, CDR2 YDEGEE. The CDR3 runs 14 residues. The CDR3 sequence is CASSSEQGNGPQHF. The DNA for the CDR3 is TGTGCCAGCAGCTCTGAACAGGGAAACGGGCCCCAGCATTTT.

The J gene is TRBJ2-7, the V gene TRBV23-1; 8 bases align to TRBD2. TRBV23-1 is annotated as an ORF whose role is uncertain. This CDR3 contains 18 residues. Trimming at V came to 1 base and at J to 6 bases, leaving 17 bases not matched to a gene. The CDR3 spells CASSQFVARRREEGEQYF. The CDR3 DNA is TGCGCCAGCAGTCAATTTGTGGCCAGGAGGCGGGAGGAGGGCGAGCAGTACTTC.

This clone was seen a handful of times. V is TRBV7-3 and J is TRBJ2-2, with a possible D match to TRBD2 (5 bases). CDR1 and CDR2 (germline): SGHTA, FQGTGA. The V end was cut by 10 bases, the J end by 5 bases, with 11 bases between. This CDR3 has 12 residues. This chain's CDR3 is CATGEFTGELFF. CDR3 coding DNA: TGTGCCACCGGGGAGTTTACCGGGGAGCTGTTTTTT.

The chain uses TRBV10-3 and TRBJ1-1, with 11 bases matching TRBD1. The CDR3 extends over 16 amino acids. The trim removed 5 bases at V and 5 bases at J, leaving 10 bases unmatched. The germline gives CDR1 ENHRY, CDR2 SYGVKD. CDR3 bases: TGTGCCATCAGTCTCGGGACAGGGGGGAGTAGGACTGAAGCTTTCTTT. It specifies CAISLGTGGSRTEAFF.

The chain has TRBV18 and TRBJ2-3; D gene uncertain. CDR1 KGHSH and CDR2 LQKENI come from the germline V gene. Trimming pared 2 bases from V and 3 bases from J, leaving 15 bases between. CDR3 length: 16 amino acids. The CDR3 spells CASSPVRSSATDTQYF. The CDR3 region has the DNA TGTGCCAGCTCACCAGTCAGGTCTTCCGCGACAGATACGCAGTATTTT. The full variable domain, rest sourced from reference TRBV18 and TRBJ2-3, is NAGVMQNPRHLVRRRGQEARLRCSPMKGHSHVYWYRQLPEEGLKFMVYLQKENIIDESGMPKERFSAEFPKEGPSILRIQQVVRGDSAAYFCASSPVRSSATDTQYFGPGTRLTVL.

The chain combines TRBV5-6 with TRBJ1-2, with D unclear. V was cut by 1 base and J by 6 bases, with 16 bases left in between. Looked up from germline, CDR1 is SGHDT and CDR2 is YYEEEE. This CDR3 spans 15 amino acids. The chain's CDR3 is CASSLLVAGTHGYTF. In DNA form, the CDR3 reads TGTGCCAGCAGCTTGTTGGTGGCAGGAACGCATGGCTACACCTTC. The complete variable domain, with remaining parts taken from reference TRBV5-6 and TRBJ1-2, reads DAGVTQSPTHLIKTRGQQVTLRCSPKSGHDTVSWYQQALGQGPQFIFQYYEEEERQRGNFPDRFSGHQFPNYSSELNVNALLLGDSALYLCASSLLVAGTHGYTFGSGTRLTVV.

V and J are TRBV6-6 and TRBJ1-1; 8 bases align to TRBD1. CDR3 length equals 15 residues. Germline CDR1 reads MNHNY; CDR2 reads SVGAGI (reference sequence). Germline trimming cut 6 bases from V and 1 base from J; bases unmatched to any gene: 7. CDR3 region: CASSLPGTGNTEAFF. Written as DNA, the CDR3 is TGTGCCAGCAGCCTCCCGGGGACAGGGAACACTGAAGCTTTCTTT.

The sample holds a few counts of this clone. The rearrangement uses TRBV28 and TRBJ1-2; D gene uncertain. Trimming stripped 1 base from V and 2 bases from J, with 5 bases between. Germline V gene sequence: CDR1 MDHEN, CDR2 SYDVKM. The CDR3 totals 13 residues. The CDR3 protein is CASSLYGNYGYTF. The CDR3 nucleotides read TGTGCCAGCAGTTTATACGGGAACTATGGCTACACCTTC.

The chain combines TRBV14 with TRBJ1-5, with D unclear. The CDR3 consists of 12 residues. In germline, CDR1 is SGHDN, CDR2 FVKESK. V was shortened by 4 bases and J by 4 bases, with 5 bases between the two germline ends. CDR3 in amino acids: CASSPLNQPQHF. CDR3 DNA sequence: TGTGCCAGCAGCCCACTAAATCAGCCCCAGCATTTT.

The chain recombines TRBV4-2 with TRBJ1-2, with 8 bases identical to TRBD1. The CDR3 sequence is 14 residues long. Germline lookup yields CDR1 LGHNA and CDR2 YNFKEQ. V was pared by 5 bases and J by 4 bases, with 6 bases of the junction left unmatched. The CDR3 nucleotides are TGTGCCAGCAGCTCAGGACAGGGAGGCTATGGCTACACCTTC. It yields the protein CASSSGQGGYGYTF.

V usage is TRBV5-1 and J usage is TRBJ2-3; TRBD1 might be the D (5 bases). Trimming took off 0 bases at V and 5 bases at J, with 13 bases between the two ends. The CDR3 totals 15 residues. CDR1 SGHRS and CDR2 YFSETQ come from the germline V gene. CDR3 in amino acids: CASSLGGRAEDTQYF. The DNA for the CDR3 is TGCGCCAGCAGCTTGGGGGGCAGGGCCGAAGATACGCAGTATTTT.

This rearrangement joins TRBV27 to TRBJ2-4; 8 bases line up with TRBD1. Per the germline V gene, CDR1 is MNHEY and CDR2 is SMNVEV (reference sequence). The CDR3 is 14 amino acids. Germline trimming cut 4 bases from V and 7 bases from J; bases unmatched to any gene: 6. The CDR3 region is CASSSGTGGNIQYF. The CDR3, as DNA: TGTGCCAGCAGTTCAGGGACAGGTGGGAACATTCAGTACTTC.